The rows below give T cell receptor beta chains drawn from one sample of a study of CD8 T cells in ankylosing spondylitis. From the 5' RACE reads, TCRdb called clonotypes with MiXCR, one entry per CDR3 protein. The table shows about 540,000 distinct CDR3 sequences, with about 13% occurring only once. The sample consisted of blood, either unsorted or a sorted T cell fraction (not recorded which). These receptors came from a male donor with ankylosing spondylitis. Both conserved end residues are part of each CDR3. Fields, in order: D gene, clone size, V gene, J gene, CDR3 protein, CDR3 DNA. A D gene is named only where the DNA matches it firmly. Some rows have no size entry. The others give once, few or many, or a class for an expanded clone.

d_gene: .
abundance: .
v_gene: TRBV5-1
j_gene: TRBJ2-7
CDR3aa: CASSLDNRLTSYEQYF
CDR3nt: TGCGCCAGCAGCTTGGATAACAGGCTCACTTCCTACGAGCAGTACTTC

d_gene: .
abundance: .
v_gene: TRBV5-1
j_gene: TRBJ1-1
CDR3aa: CASSLDLSEAFF
CDR3nt: TGCGCCAGCAGCTTGGACCTCTCGGAAGCTTTCTTT

d_gene: .
abundance: many
v_gene: TRBV24-1
j_gene: TRBJ2-1
CDR3aa: CATSDPDGSSYNEQFF
CDR3nt: TGTGCCACCAGTGACCCCGACGGGAGCTCCTACAATGAGCAGTTCTTC

d_gene: TRBD1
abundance: .
v_gene: TRBV7-9
j_gene: TRBJ1-5
CDR3aa: CASSSAGTGGGQPQHF
CDR3nt: TGTGCCAGCAGCTCCGCCGGGACAGGAGGGGGTCAGCCCCAGCATTTT

d_gene: TRBD1
abundance: few
v_gene: TRBV11-3
j_gene: TRBJ1-4
CDR3aa: CASRSGTGEVEKLFF
CDR3nt: TGTGCCAGCAGGTCTGGGACAGGGGAAGTGGAAAAACTGTTTTTT

d_gene: .
abundance: .
v_gene: TRBV28
j_gene: TRBJ1-6
CDR3aa: CASSWGGNNSPLHF
CDR3nt: TGTGCCAGCAGTTGGGGGGGAAATAATTCACCCCTCCACTTT

d_gene: .
abundance: .
v_gene: TRBV3-1
j_gene: TRBJ2-3
CDR3aa: CASTSGLGGRVSTDTQYF
CDR3nt: TGTGCCAGTACCTCGGGACTTGGGGGTCGGGTAAGCACAGATACGCAGTATTTT

d_gene: TRBD1
abundance: many
v_gene: TRBV5-5
j_gene: TRBJ2-7
CDR3aa: CASSLDSGTGDYEQYF
CDR3nt: TGTGCCAGCAGCTTGGATTCCGGGACAGGGGACTACGAGCAGTACTTC

d_gene: TRBD2
abundance: .
v_gene: TRBV4-1
j_gene: TRBJ2-1
CDR3aa: CASSQRLGGRASGEQFF
CDR3nt: TGCGCCAGCAGCCAACGCCTGGGCGGGAGGGCCTCGGGTGAGCAGTTCTTC

d_gene: .
abundance: .
v_gene: TRBV2
j_gene: TRBJ2-1
CDR3aa: CASTLYNEQFF
CDR3nt: TGTGCCAGCACTCTCTACAATGAGCAGTTCTTC

d_gene: .
abundance: few
v_gene: TRBV12-3/TRBV12-4
j_gene: TRBJ1-6
CDR3aa: CASSFPGENSPLHF
CDR3nt: TGTGCCAGCAGTTTTCCGGGGGAGAATTCACCCCTCCACTTT

d_gene: TRBD2
abundance: .
v_gene: TRBV11-3
j_gene: TRBJ2-1
CDR3aa: CASSPRGVSGRGNEQFF
CDR3nt: TGTGCCAGCAGCCCAAGAGGCGTTAGCGGGAGAGGGAATGAGCAGTTCTTC

d_gene: TRBD2
abundance: few
v_gene: TRBV4-2
j_gene: TRBJ2-1
CDR3aa: CASSQPGTAFGREASYNEQFF
CDR3nt: TGTGCCAGCAGCCAACCTGGAACAGCTTTTGGGCGGGAGGCTTCCTACAATGAGCAGTTCTTC